This T cell receptor beta chain is drawn from a study of blood T cell repertoires in COVID-19. Study as a whole: Specimens from acute and convalescent COVID-19 originated in the United States, Italy and Spain. Sources were T cells, B-cell-depleted T cells, or PBMCs; the material itself was cDNA or gDNA.

Source study methods: Estimates of nucleated cell counts were drawn from the amplification of reference gene primers. TCRdb's table, derived via immunoSEQ multiplex PCR, lists solely in-frame clones and lacks some. The DNA was the basis for D and trimming; V, J and clone size are from that table. The sample has tens of thousands of clones, more than 85% seen once. CDR1 and CDR2 (germline): SGHDT, YYEEEE. Trimming took 2 bases from V and 4 from J, leaving 12 bases between them. The CDR3 covers 14 residues. This chain links TRBV5-6 with TRBJ1-1, with unresolved D. The TCR sequence derives from a human donor in a cohort sampled during active COVID-19. Sequencing was performed on peripheral blood. This CDR3 reads CASSLRVAGTEAFF. In nucleotides, the CDR3 is TGTGCCAGCAGCTTACGGGTTGCGGGCACTGAAGCTTTCTTT.